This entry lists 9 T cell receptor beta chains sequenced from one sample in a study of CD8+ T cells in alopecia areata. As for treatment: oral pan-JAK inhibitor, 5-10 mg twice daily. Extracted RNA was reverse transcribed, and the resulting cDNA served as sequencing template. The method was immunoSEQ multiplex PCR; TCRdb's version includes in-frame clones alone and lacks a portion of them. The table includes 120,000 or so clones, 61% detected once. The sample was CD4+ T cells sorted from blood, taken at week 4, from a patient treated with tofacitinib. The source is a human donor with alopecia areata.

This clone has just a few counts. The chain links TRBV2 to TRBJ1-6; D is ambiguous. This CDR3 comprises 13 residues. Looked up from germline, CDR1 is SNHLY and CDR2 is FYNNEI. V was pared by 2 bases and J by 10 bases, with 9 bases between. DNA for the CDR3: TGTGCCAGCAGTGAATCCCCCATCTCACCCCTCCACTTT. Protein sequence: CASSESPISPLHF.

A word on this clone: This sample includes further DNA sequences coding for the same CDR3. CDR3 nucleotides: TGTGCCAGCAGCTTTCAAGAGACCCAGTACTTC. Protein sequence: CASSFQETQYF. The J gene is TRBJ2-5, the V gene TRBV7-2; D not certain. Trimming removed 3 bases from V and 2 bases from J, with 1 base in between. The germline CDR1 and CDR2 sequences are SGHTA and FQGNSA. The CDR3 has 11 amino acids. The complete variable domain, with remaining parts taken from reference TRBV7-2 and TRBJ2-5, reads GAGVSQSPSNKVTEKGKDVELRCDPISGHTALYWYRQSLGQGLEFLIYFQGNSAPDKSGLPSDRFSAERTGGSVSTLTIQRTQQEDSAVYLCASSFQETQYFGPGTRLLVL.

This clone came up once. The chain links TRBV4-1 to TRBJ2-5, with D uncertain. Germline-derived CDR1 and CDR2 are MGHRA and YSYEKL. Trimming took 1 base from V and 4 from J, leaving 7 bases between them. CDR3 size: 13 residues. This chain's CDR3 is CASSQVAGETQYF. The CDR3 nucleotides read TGCGCCAGCAGCCAAGTCGCAGGAGAGACCCAGTACTTC.

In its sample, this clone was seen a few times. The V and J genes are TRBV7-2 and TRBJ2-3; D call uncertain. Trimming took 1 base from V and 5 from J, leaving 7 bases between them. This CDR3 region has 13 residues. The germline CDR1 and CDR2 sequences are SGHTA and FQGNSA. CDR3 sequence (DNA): TGTGCCAGCAGCTTAGGGGTAGGAGATACGCAGTATTTT. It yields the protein CASSLGVGDTQYF.

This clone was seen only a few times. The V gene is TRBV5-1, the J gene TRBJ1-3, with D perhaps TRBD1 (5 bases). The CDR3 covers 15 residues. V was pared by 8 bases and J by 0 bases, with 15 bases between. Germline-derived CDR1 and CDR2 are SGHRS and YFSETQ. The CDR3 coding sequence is TGCGCCAGAACCCAAGGGGAATACTCTGGAAACACCATATATTTT. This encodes CARTQGEYSGNTIYF.

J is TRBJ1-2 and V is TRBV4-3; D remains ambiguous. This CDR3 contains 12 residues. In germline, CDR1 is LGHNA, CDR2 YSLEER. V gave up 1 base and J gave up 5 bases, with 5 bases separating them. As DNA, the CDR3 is TGCGCCAGCAGCCAAGTGGGTTATGGCTACACCTTC. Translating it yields CASSQVGYGYTF.

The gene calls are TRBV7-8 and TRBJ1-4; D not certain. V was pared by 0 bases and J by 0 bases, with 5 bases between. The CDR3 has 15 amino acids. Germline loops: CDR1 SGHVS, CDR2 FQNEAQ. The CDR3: CASSLARTTNEKLFF. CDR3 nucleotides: TGTGCCAGCAGCTTAGCCAGGACAACTAATGAAAAACTGTTTTTT.

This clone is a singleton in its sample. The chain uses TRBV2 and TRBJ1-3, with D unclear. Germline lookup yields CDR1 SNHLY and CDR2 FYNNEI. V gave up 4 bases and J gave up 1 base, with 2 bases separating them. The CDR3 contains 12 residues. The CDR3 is CASSVSGNTIYF. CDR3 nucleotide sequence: TGTGCCAGCAGTGTATCTGGAAACACCATATATTTT. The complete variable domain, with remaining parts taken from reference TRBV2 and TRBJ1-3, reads EPEVTQTPSHQVTQMGQEVILRCVPISNHLYFYWYRQILGQKVEFLVSFYNNEISEKSEIFDDQFSVERPDGSNFTLKIRSTKLEDSAMYFCASSVSGNTIYFGEGSWLTVV.

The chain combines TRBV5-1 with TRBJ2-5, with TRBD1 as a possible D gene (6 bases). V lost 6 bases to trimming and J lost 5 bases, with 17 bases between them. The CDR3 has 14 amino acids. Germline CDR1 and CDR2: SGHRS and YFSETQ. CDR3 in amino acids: CASNSASGEETQYF. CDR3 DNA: TGCGCCAGCAATTCTGCTTCAGGGGAGGAGACCCAGTACTTC.